The following is a T cell receptor (beta chain) sequence with its context. Its antigen is not known. Primers: 60 Vbeta forward and 13 Jbeta reverse. The table came from immunoSEQ multiplex PCR; TCRdb's copy has only in-frame clones and leaves some out. The sample consists of around 150,000 clones, about 81% of them appearing once. The sample belongs to a study of cytomegalovirus exposure and HLA in healthy donors. The donors gave bone marrow, and they were healthy. Study results and limitations: Overall, about 160 TCR beta chains were annotated as cytomegalovirus-associated. What a later analysis showed was that several of the most significant clusters appeared linked to common viral pathogens.

The sequence derives from a girl aged 2-15 years in good health and CMV-seropositive. Sequencing was carried out using PBMCs.

The DNA for the CDR3 is TGTGCCAGCGGGACTAGCGGGAGATCCCGAGAGACCCAGTACTTC. It yields the protein CASGTSGRSRETQYF. The V and J genes are TRBV2 and TRBJ2-5; 14 nucleotides align to TRBD2. The CDR3 is 15 residues long. V was pared by 8 bases and J by 4 bases, with 6 bases of the junction left unmatched. The germline CDR1 and CDR2 sequences are SNHLY and FYNNEI.